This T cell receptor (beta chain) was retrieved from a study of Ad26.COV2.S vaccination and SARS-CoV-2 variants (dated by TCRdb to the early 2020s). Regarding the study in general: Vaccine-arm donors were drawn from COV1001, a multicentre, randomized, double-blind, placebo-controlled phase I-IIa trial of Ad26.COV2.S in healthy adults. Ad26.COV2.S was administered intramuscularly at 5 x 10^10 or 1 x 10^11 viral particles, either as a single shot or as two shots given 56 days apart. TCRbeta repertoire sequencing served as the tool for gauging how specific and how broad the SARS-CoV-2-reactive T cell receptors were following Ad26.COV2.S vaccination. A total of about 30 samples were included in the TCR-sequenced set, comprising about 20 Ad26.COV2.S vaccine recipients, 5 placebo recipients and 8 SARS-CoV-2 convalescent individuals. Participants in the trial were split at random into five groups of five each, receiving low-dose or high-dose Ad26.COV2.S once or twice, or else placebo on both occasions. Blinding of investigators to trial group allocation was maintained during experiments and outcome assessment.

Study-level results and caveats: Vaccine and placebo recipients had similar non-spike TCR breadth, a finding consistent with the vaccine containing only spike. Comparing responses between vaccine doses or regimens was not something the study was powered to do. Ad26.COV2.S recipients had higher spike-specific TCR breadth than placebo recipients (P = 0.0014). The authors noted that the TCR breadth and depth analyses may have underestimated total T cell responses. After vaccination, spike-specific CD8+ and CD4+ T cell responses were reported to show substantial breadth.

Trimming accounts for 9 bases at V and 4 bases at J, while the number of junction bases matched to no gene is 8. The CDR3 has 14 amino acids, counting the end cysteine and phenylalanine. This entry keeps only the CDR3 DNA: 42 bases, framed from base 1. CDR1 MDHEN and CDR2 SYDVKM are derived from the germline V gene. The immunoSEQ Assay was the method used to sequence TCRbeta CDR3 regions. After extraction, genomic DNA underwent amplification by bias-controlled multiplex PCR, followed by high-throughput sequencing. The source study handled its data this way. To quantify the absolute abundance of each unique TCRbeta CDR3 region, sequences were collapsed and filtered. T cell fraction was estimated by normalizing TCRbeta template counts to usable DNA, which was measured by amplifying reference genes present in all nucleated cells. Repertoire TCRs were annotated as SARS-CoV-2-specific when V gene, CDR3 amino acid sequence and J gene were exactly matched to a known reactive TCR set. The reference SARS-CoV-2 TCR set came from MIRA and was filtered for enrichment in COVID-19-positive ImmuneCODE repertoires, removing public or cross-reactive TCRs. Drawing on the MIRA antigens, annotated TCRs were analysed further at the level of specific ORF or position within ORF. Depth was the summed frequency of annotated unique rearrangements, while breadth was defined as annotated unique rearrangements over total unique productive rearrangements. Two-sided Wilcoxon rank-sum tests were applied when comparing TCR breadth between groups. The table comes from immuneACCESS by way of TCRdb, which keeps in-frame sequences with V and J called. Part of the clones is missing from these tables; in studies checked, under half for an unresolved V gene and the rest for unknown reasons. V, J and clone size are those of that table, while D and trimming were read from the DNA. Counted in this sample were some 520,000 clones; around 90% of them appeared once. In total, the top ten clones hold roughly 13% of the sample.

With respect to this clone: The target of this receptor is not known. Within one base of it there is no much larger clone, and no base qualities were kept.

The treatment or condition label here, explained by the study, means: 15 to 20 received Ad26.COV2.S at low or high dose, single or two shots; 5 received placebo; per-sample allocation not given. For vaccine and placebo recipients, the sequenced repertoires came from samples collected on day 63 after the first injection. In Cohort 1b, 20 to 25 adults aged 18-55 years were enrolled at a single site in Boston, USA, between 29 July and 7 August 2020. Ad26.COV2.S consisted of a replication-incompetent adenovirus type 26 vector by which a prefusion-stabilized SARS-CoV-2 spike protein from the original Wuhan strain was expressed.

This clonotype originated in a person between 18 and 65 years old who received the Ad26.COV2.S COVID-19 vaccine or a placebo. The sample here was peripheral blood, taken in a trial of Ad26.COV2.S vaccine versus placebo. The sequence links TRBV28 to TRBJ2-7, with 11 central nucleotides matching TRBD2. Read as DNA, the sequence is TGTGCCAGTGTAGCGGGAGGGGACCTTTACGAGCAGTACTTC. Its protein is CASVAGGDLYEQYF.